The following is a TCR beta chain sequence with its context. The target antigen is unknown. TCR beta cDNA was made by 5'RACE template switching with UMIs. With the 5' RACE reads reprocessed, TCRdb shows one record per CDR3 protein and no DNA. This sample's table reports 150,000 to 160,000 distinct CDR3 sequences. Germline V CDR1 and CDR2: SGHNT, YYREEE (reference sequence). The CDR3 contains 15 residues. These data are taken from a study of T cells expressing NK-cell markers. Study conclusions and caveats: Uncertainty persisted over the HCMV specificity of expanded NKG2C+ T cell clones. The study found these clonotypes also leading the CD3+CD56-NKG2C+ fraction in a few donors.

The TCR was taken from a woman between 45 and 60 years old in good health. The V call is TRBV5-4, the J call TRBJ1-4; TCRdb picks TRBD1, but there is no DNA to check that call. The source material was blood T cells: a sorted CD56 or NKG2C T cell subset, CD4+ or CD8+ T cells, or bulk PBMC T cells (not recorded which). The CDR3 is CASSRTGETNEKLFF.